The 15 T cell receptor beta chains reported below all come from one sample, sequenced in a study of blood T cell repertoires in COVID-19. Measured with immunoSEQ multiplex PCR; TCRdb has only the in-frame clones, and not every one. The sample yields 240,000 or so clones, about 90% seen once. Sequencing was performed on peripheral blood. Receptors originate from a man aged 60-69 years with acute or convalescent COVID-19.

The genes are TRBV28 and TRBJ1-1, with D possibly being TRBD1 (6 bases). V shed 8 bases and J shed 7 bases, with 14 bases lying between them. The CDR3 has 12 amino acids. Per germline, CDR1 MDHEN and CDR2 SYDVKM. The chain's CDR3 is CASYTGTLEAFF. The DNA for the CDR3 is TGTGCCAGCTATACAGGGACCCTTGAAGCTTTCTTT.

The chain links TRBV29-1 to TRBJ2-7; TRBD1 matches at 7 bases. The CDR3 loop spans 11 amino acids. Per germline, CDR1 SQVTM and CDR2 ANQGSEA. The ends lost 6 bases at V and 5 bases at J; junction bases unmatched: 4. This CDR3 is CSVGTVDEQYF. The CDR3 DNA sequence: TGCAGCGTCGGGACAGTGGACGAGCAGTACTTC.

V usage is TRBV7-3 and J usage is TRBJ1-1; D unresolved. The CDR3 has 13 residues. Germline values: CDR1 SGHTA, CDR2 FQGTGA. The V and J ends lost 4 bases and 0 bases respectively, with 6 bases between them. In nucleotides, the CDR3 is TGTGCCAGCAGCTCTCAGATGAACACTGAAGCTTTCTTT. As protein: CASSSQMNTEAFF.

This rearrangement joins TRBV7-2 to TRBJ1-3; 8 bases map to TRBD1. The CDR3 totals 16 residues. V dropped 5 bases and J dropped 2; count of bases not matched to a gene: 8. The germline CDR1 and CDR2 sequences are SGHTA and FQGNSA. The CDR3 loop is CASSPTRDRTGNTIYF. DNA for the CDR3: TGTGCCAGCAGCCCCACCCGGGACAGGACTGGAAACACCATATATTTT.

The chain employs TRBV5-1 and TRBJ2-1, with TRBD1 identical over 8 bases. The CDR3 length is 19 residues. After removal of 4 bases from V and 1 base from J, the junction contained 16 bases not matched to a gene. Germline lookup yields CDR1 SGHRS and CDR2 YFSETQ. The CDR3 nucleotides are TGCGCCAGCAGCCTAGGGGGACAGGTCCCCCTGAGGTCCTACAATGAGCAGTTCTTC. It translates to CASSLGGQVPLRSYNEQFF.

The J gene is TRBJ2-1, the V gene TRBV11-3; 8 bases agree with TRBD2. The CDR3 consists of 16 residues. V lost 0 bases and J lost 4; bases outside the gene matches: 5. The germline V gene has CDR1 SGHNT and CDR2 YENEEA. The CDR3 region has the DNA TGTGCCAGCAGCTTAGAGGGGACTAGTTCATACAATGAGCAGTTCTTC. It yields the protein CASSLEGTSSYNEQFF.

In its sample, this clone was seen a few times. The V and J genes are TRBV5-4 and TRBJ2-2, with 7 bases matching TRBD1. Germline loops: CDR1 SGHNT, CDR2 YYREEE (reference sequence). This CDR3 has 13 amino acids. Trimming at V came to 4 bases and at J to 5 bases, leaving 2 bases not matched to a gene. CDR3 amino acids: CASSGGQTGELFF. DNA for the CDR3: TGTGCCAGCAGCGGGGGACAGACCGGGGAGCTGTTTTTT.

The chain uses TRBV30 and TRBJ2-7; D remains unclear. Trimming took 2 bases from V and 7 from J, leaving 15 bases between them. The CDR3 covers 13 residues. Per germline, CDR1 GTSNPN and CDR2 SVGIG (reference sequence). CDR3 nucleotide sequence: TGTGCCTGGAGTCCCGGTCCGTCGCGGGAGCAGTACTTC. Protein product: CAWSPGPSREQYF.

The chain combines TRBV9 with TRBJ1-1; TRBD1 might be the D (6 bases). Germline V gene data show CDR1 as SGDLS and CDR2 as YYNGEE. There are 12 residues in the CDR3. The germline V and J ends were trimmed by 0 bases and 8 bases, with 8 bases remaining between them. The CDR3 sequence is CASSVGQGEAFF. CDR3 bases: TGTGCCAGCAGCGTAGGGCAGGGGGAAGCTTTCTTT.

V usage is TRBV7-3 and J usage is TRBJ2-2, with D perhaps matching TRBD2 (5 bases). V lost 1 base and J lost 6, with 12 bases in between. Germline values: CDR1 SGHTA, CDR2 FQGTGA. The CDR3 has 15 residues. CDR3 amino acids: CASSLSEGVPGELFF. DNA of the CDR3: TGTGCCAGCAGCTTAAGTGAGGGAGTTCCCGGGGAGCTGTTTTTT.

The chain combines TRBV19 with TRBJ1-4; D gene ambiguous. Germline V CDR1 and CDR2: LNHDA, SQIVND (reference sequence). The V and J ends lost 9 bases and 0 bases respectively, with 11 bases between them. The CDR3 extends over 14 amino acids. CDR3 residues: CASLPGTTNEKLFF. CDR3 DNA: TGTGCCAGCCTCCCCGGGACAACTAATGAAAAACTGTTTTTT.

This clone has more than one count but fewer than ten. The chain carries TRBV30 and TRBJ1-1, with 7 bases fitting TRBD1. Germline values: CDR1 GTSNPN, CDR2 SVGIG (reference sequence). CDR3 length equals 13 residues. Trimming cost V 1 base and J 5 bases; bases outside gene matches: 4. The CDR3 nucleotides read TGTGCCTGGAGTGAGGACAGGATAACTGAAGCTTTCTTT. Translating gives CAWSEDRITEAFF.

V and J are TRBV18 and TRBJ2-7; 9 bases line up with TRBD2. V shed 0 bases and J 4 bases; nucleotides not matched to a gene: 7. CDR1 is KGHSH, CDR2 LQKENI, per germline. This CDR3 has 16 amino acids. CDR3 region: CASSPPGLAGSYEQYF. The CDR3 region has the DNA TGTGCCAGCTCACCACCGGGTCTAGCGGGATCGTACGAGCAGTACTTC.

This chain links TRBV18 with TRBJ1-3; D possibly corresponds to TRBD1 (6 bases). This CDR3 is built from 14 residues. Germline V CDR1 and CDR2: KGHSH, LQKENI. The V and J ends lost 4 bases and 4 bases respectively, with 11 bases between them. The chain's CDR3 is CASSRTVDGNTIYF. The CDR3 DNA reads TGTGCCAGCTCACGGACAGTCGACGGAAACACCATATATTTT.

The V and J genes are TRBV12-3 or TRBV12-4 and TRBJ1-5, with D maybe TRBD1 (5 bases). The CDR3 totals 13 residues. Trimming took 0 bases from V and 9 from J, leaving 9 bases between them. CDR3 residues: CASSLANGGPQHF. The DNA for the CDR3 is TGTGCCAGCAGTTTAGCGAACGGGGGGCCCCAGCATTTT.